What follows are 2 T cell receptor beta chains derived from one specimen sequenced in a study of identical twins. TCRdb re-called the 5' RACE reads with MiXCR, one entry per CDR3 protein. This sample has around 1.7 million distinct CDR3 sequences, with about 30% found just once. Sequences were obtained from cord blood. The receptors here all came from a newborn girl in good health.

The rearrangement links TRBV10-3 to TRBJ2-7; D possibly corresponds to TRBD2 (5 bases). Trimming stripped 0 bases from V and 2 bases from J, with 8 bases between. Per the germline V gene, CDR1 is ENHRY and CDR2 is SYGVKD. There are 14 residues in the CDR3. The CDR3 bases are TGTGCCATCAGTGAGTCGCCCGGGACCTACGAGCAGTACTTC. Its translation: CAISESPGTYEQYF.

Note on this clonotype: Compared with germline, one end of the junction differs, possibly owing to a read error. The V call is TRBV5-1, the J call TRBJ2-4; D is unclear. The DNA end favors TRBJ2-7, so the J call may be wrong. Germline V gives CDR1 SGHRS, CDR2 YFSETQ. The length of the CDR3 is 12 residues. The CDR3 coding sequence is TGCGCCAGCATCTTGAACCGGAACGAGCAGTACTTC. This gives the protein CASILNRNEQYF.